The 23 T cell receptor beta chains below were found in one sample sequenced in a study of shared T cell receptors in the human thymus. Data came from immunoSEQ multiplex PCR; TCRdb stores just in-frame clones and leaves some out. In the table there are hundreds of thousands of clones, approximately 90% of which are singletons. The same specimen was also included in a second study, on human thymus T cells.

The material sequenced was thymocytes. The receptors were sampled from a boy under two years old with a congenital heart defect.

The chain has TRBV29-1 and TRBJ2-1; D unclear. The V and J ends lost 4 bases and 0 bases respectively, with 10 bases between them. The CDR3 spans 14 residues. The germline gives CDR1 SQVTM, CDR2 ANQGSEA. This CDR3 reads CSVVGQSSYNEQFF. CDR3 DNA sequence: TGCAGCGTTGTTGGGCAGAGCTCCTACAATGAGCAGTTCTTC.

This chain links TRBV5-6 with TRBJ1-1; no definite D call. V lost 0 bases and J 4 bases, leaving 19 bases between the germline ends. This CDR3 is built from 17 residues. Germline V CDR1 and CDR2: SGHDT, YYEEEE. The CDR3 coding sequence is TGTGCCAGCAGCTTGGTCTTCGGAGGCATCAGTCCCACTGAAGCTTTCTTT. Its translation: CASSLVFGGISPTEAFF.

The chain is built from TRBV29-1 and TRBJ2-3, with 7 bases aligning to TRBD1. The CDR3 loop spans 15 amino acids. Germline V CDR1 and CDR2: SQVTM, ANQGSEA. Unmatched junction bases numbered 12, after V lost 3 bases and J lost 6 bases. The CDR3 sequence is CSVDGDREQRDTQYF. CDR3 sequence (DNA): TGCAGCGTTGATGGTGACAGGGAACAGAGGGATACGCAGTATTTT.

The CDR3 sequence is CASSFTGVLNTNYGYTF. The CDR3 DNA reads TGTGCCAGCAGCTTTACAGGGGTCCTAAATACTAACTATGGCTACACCTTC. V is TRBV5-5 and J is TRBJ1-2; 7 bases fit TRBD1. The CDR3 extends over 17 amino acids. Trimming at V came to 2 bases and at J to 0 bases, leaving 10 bases not matched to a gene. Germline V gene sequence: CDR1 SGHKS, CDR2 YYEKEE (reference sequence).

The V and J genes are TRBV11-2 and TRBJ2-4, with 8 bases matching TRBD2. In germline, CDR1 is SGHAT, CDR2 FQNNGV. V gave up 1 base and J gave up 2 bases; unmatched junction bases: 4. The CDR3 covers 16 residues. CDR3: CASSLAGGVTKNIQYF. DNA for the CDR3: TGTGCCAGCAGCTTAGCGGGAGGGGTCACCAAAAACATTCAGTACTTC.

This clone came up a few times. The chain combines TRBV4-1 with TRBJ2-3; the D gene is possibly TRBD2 (5 bases). The germline CDR1 and CDR2 sequences are MGHRA and YSYEKL. This CDR3 is built from 14 residues. The V end was cut by 1 base, the J end by 0 bases, with 5 bases between. The DNA for the CDR3 is TGCGCCAGCAGCCAAGGGACTAGCACAGATACGCAGTATTTT. This codes for CASSQGTSTDTQYF.

This clone was seen only once. The V and J genes are TRBV10-3 and TRBJ1-2, with 7 bases lining up with TRBD1. The J segment lost 6 bases and the V segment lost 5 bases, leaving 9 bases of the junction unmatched. The CDR3 is made up of 14 amino acids. Germline CDR1 reads ENHRY; CDR2 reads SYGVKD. DNA for the CDR3: TGTGCCATCAGTTCCCGGGACAGACAAAATGGCTACACCTTC. It yields the protein CAISSRDRQNGYTF.

The chain carries TRBV28 and TRBJ2-1, with 11 bases lining up with TRBD1. This CDR3 region has 17 residues. The germline gives CDR1 MDHEN, CDR2 SYDVKM. J lost 6 bases, V lost 6 bases, and 13 bases had no gene match. Here the CDR3 reads CASREASGTGGINEQFF. The CDR3 DNA follows: TGTGCCAGCAGAGAGGCTTCCGGGACAGGGGGGATCAATGAGCAGTTCTTC.

A single count supports this clone. The chain joins TRBV2 to TRBJ2-3, with 13 bases fitting TRBD2. The CDR3 has 18 residues. The V segment lost 5 bases and the J segment 5 bases; nucleotides outside the gene matches: 13. Germline V gene sequence: CDR1 SNHLY, CDR2 FYNNEI. The CDR3 here is CASSFPGLAGTFGDTQYF. Written as DNA, the CDR3 is TGTGCCAGCAGTTTCCCGGGACTAGCGGGAACGTTTGGAGATACGCAGTATTTT.

This chain connects TRBV6-6 to TRBJ2-3; D possibly corresponds to TRBD2 (6 bases). CDR3 length: 15 amino acids. V shed 6 bases and J shed 0 bases, with 13 bases lying between them. CDR1 and CDR2 (germline): MNHNY, SVGAGI (reference sequence). This CDR3 reads CASRLAVSSTDTQYF. CDR3 bases: TGTGCCAGCAGGTTAGCGGTTTCAAGCACAGATACGCAGTATTTT.

The J gene is TRBJ1-5, the V gene TRBV6-1; the match to TRBD1 covers 8 bases. CDR1 is MNHNS, CDR2 SASEGT, per germline. V shed 7 bases and J 5 bases; nucleotides not matched to a gene: 7. This CDR3 contains 14 residues. Written as DNA, the CDR3 is TGTGCCAGCAACCCGAGCAGGGGGCATCAGCCCCAGCATTTT. Encoded protein: CASNPSRGHQPQHF.

This chain connects TRBV4-2 to TRBJ2-2, with 7 bases aligning to TRBD2. CDR3 length: 17 amino acids. The germline V gene has CDR1 LGHNA and CDR2 YNFKEQ. V lost 0 bases, J lost 5 bases, and 9 bases stayed unmatched. CDR3 DNA: TGTGCCAGCAGCCAAGATATGGCGGGAGTCCAGACCGGGGAGCTGTTTTTT. Protein sequence: CASSQDMAGVQTGELFF.

Note on this clone: The same CDR3 arises from other DNA sequences in this sample as well. V is TRBV5-4 and J is TRBJ2-5; 7 bases are a match to TRBD1. Germline CDR1 SGHNT, CDR2 YYREEE (reference sequence). V trimming: 2 bases; J trimming: 5 bases; junction bases outside the gene matches: 3. CDR3 length: 13 residues. CDR3 nucleotides: TGTGCCAGCAGCTTACCACAGGGGGAGACCCAGTACTTC. Translation: CASSLPQGETQYF.

The chain joins TRBV25-1 to TRBJ1-1; 7 nucleotides match TRBD1. This CDR3 contains 16 residues. From germline, CDR1 is MGHDK and CDR2 SYGVNS. J was trimmed by 2 bases and V by 1 base; bases with no gene match: 7. In DNA form, the CDR3 reads TGTGCCAGCAGTGAATTATCTCACAGGGGAAACACTGAAGCTTTCTTT. Translated: CASSELSHRGNTEAFF.

The genes are TRBV21-1 and TRBJ2-7; the table's D gene call, TRBD2, was not cross checked with the DNA. TRBV21-1 is recorded as a pseudogene. The CDR3 contains 18 residues. Here the CDR3 reads CASSKGRPGGRAAYEQYF. The CDR3 DNA follows: TGTGCCAGCAGCAAAGGTAGGCCGGGAGGGAGGGCCGCCTACGAGCAGTACTTC.

This chain joins TRBV4-2 and TRBJ2-7; 8 bases are shared with TRBD1. This CDR3 region has 17 residues. Germline trimming cut 0 bases from V and 2 bases from J; bases unmatched to any gene: 9. CDR1 is LGHNA and CDR2 is YNFKEQ in the germline V gene. The DNA for the CDR3 is TGTGCCAGCAGCCAAGATTTTATTTGGACAGGGACCTACGAGCAGTACTTC. This gives the protein CASSQDFIWTGTYEQYF.

The chain carries TRBV30 and TRBJ1-1; unclear D gene. Germline V gene data show CDR1 as GTSNPN and CDR2 as SVGIG (reference sequence). CDR3 length: 13 amino acids. Trimming pared 0 bases from V and 1 base from J, leaving 6 bases between. The CDR3 loop is CAWSVTANTEAFF. The CDR3 DNA sequence: TGTGCCTGGAGTGTAACAGCGAACACTGAAGCTTTCTTT.

The V call is TRBV27, the J call TRBJ1-4; D call uncertain. CDR1 and CDR2 from the germline V gene are MNHEY and SMNVEV (reference sequence). The CDR3 has 14 amino acids. V lost 5 bases, J lost 0 bases, and 7 bases lay in between. CDR3 nucleotide sequence: TGTGCCAGCAGTCAGGCAGCAACTAATGAAAAACTGTTTTTT. Translated: CASSQAATNEKLFF.

The chain uses TRBV2 and TRBJ2-6; 8 nucleotides agree with TRBD1. The germline V gene has CDR1 SNHLY and CDR2 FYNNEI. The CDR3 length is 17 residues. V shed 2 bases and J 3 bases; nucleotides not matched to a gene: 6. The chain's CDR3 is CASSEWQGAYGANVLTF. The CDR3, as DNA: TGTGCCAGCAGTGAATGGCAGGGGGCTTATGGGGCCAACGTCCTGACTTTC. The entire variable domain, with the rest obtained from reference TRBV2 and TRBJ2-6, is as follows: EPEVTQTPSHQVTQMGQEVILRCVPISNHLYFYWYRQILGQKVEFLVSFYNNEISEKSEIFDDQFSVERPDGSNFTLKIRSTKLEDSAMYFCASSEWQGAYGANVLTFGAGSRLTVL.

The chain combines TRBV5-1 with TRBJ1-1, with D possibly being TRBD1 (5 bases). Deletions cut 2 bases from V and 3 bases from J, with 17 bases between. Germline CDR1 and CDR2: SGHRS and YFSETQ. This CDR3 is 16 amino acids long. This CDR3 reads CASSLPGPPGDTEAFF. In DNA form, the CDR3 reads TGCGCCAGCAGCTTACCGGGACCTCCGGGGGACACTGAAGCTTTCTTT.

CDR3: CASSVVGGDAQTQYF. DNA of the CDR3: TGTGCCAGCAGCGTAGTCGGAGGGGACGCCCAGACCCAGTACTTC. V is TRBV9 and J is TRBJ2-5; D may be TRBD2 (6 bases). Looked up from germline, CDR1 is SGDLS and CDR2 is YYNGEE. The V end lost 0 bases, the J end lost 6 bases, and 15 bases lay between the germline ends. The CDR3 runs to 15 residues.

The genes are TRBV5-4 and TRBJ1-2, with 7 bases fitting TRBD1. CDR3 size: 16 residues. V lost 0 bases and J lost 5; bases outside the gene matches: 10. CDR1 and CDR2 from the germline V gene are SGHNT and YYREEE (reference sequence). The CDR3 is CASSLDRGRVGYGYTF. The DNA for the CDR3 is TGTGCCAGCAGCTTGGACAGGGGTAGAGTGGGGTATGGCTACACCTTC.

The chain uses TRBV27 and TRBJ1-5; maybe TRBD1 (6 bases). Germline CDR1 reads MNHEY; CDR2 reads SMNVEV (reference sequence). The CDR3 is 16 amino acids. Trimming took off 4 bases at V and 1 base at J, with 14 bases between the two ends. The CDR3 DNA sequence: TGTGCCAGCAGTTCAATCAGGGGCCCGAGCAATCAGCCCCAGCATTTT. Protein: CASSSIRGPSNQPQHF.